This TCR beta chain was recovered during a study of T-cell reconstitution after alpha-beta-depleted transplantation in children. Library preparation (for TCRbeta) was performed with unique molecular identifiers. TCRdb re-analysed the PCR reads in MiXCR, keeping a single row per CDR3 protein. The table shows about 300,000 distinct CDR3 sequences, with 9.5% to 13% occurring only once. This receptor was taken from a boy under two years old with acute myeloid leukemia, due to receive a stem cell transplant. The sample in question was PBMCs, obtained before TCRalphabeta/CD19-depleted stem cell transplant.

The CDR3: CAIRSPGQKSPGANVLTF. The DNA for the CDR3 is TGTGCCATCAGATCACCGGGACAGAAAAGCCCTGGGGCCAACGTCCTGACTTTC. The chain combines TRBV10-3 with TRBJ2-6; 7 positions agree with TRBD1. Germline CDR1 is ENHRY and CDR2 is SYGVKD. This CDR3 comprises 18 residues. With V trimmed by 6 bases and J by 2 bases, 13 bases remained unmatched.